This T cell receptor (beta chain) was sequenced in a study of blood T cell repertoires in COVID-19 (dated by TCRdb to 2020 to 2021). As for the study more broadly: Collaborator samples came from the United States, Italy and Spain and covered acute and convalescent phases of COVID-19. Where HLA class I and class II types were available, the types were taken from metadata supplied by the sample provider, not from assay-based typing. Samples came from the ongoing ImmuneRACE study (first 160 participants) plus 1,254 subjects from 6 global collaborators. The dataset comprised deeply sampled blood TCRbeta repertoires from subjects exposed to, actively infected with, or recovered from COVID-19. A freely available public database, intended as a resource for researchers studying the immune response to SARS-CoV-2, is where the repertoires were released. Nearly every sample came with metadata listing a de-identified subject ID, COVID-19 status, age in years and sex. The material from the prospective study consisted of cDNA or gDNA derived from T cells, B-cell-depleted T cells, or PBMCs. On the study overall, not on this receptor specifically: The amount of clinical and demographic metadata varied by source and participant and was provided uncurated.

About this clone itself: Its antigen is unknown. Within one base of it there is no much larger clone, and no base qualities were kept.

TCRbeta CDR3 regions were amplified from genomic DNA using the immunoSEQ Assay, a bias-controlled multiplex PCR. The published analysis was carried out like this. The number of nucleated cells in each sample was estimated by amplification of reference gene primers within the assay. Sequence reads were collapsed and filtered to measure the absolute abundance of every unique TCRbeta CDR3 rearrangement. For each sample, productive Simpson clonality was calculated by taking the square root of Simpson's diversity index across productive rearrangements. The table was pulled from immuneACCESS by TCRdb, which kept in-frame rearrangements only. Such tables lose some clones; where checked, under half of the loss comes from unresolved V genes, and the rest has no known cause. Clonal size and the V and J genes are those of that table, whereas D and trimming came from the DNA. Here the sample has over 100,000 clones; roughly 80% occur a single time. The top ten clonotypes cover about 12% of the sample.

Whole blood was collected in K2EDTA tubes by collaborating institutions according to the institutions' own protocols. For TCRbeta analysis, collaborators shipped samples as frozen whole blood, isolated PBMCs, or DNA extracted from either of those sample types. The source of this sequence is an older woman with acute or convalescent COVID-19. Sequenced input: peripheral blood.

The DNA reads TGTGCCAGCTCTTACACAGGAATCAATCAGCCCCAGCATTTT. Translated, this is CASSYTGINQPQHF. The V and J genes are TRBV6-5 and TRBJ1-5, and perhaps TRBD1 as D gene, on 5 matching bases. V loses 8 bases of germline sequence and J loses 3 bases, and the interval between the two ends is 14 bases. Reading from cysteine to phenylalanine, the CDR3 counts 14 amino acids. Kept here is only the CDR3 DNA, which spans 42 bases and is read in frame from base 1. CDR1 MNHEY and CDR2 SVGAGI are derived from the germline V gene.